These 3 T cell receptor beta chains were all obtained from the same sample, sequenced in a study of shared clonotypes between healthy human individuals. This table comes from immunoSEQ multiplex PCR, and its TCRdb copy is limited to in-frame clones, with some not included. The sample has over a million clones, 75% to 80% seen once. Source material: memory CD4+ T cells from PBMCs. Subset of the sample: CD45RA-negative fraction. These receptor sequences come from a man aged 18 to 29 in good health. Some clones in this sample may be carry-over from other donors' samples.

This clone was detected only once. The chain has TRBV9 and TRBJ2-1, with 10 bases fitting TRBD1. Trimming removed 1 base from V and 3 bases from J; junction bases left unmatched: 4. This CDR3 has 16 residues. From germline, CDR1 is SGDLS and CDR2 YYNGEE. As DNA, the CDR3 is TGTGCCAGCAGCGTATTTTGGACAGGGGGCTACAATGAGCAGTTCTTC. Amino acids: CASSVFWTGGYNEQFF.

This clone appeared a few times. This chain joins TRBV30 and TRBJ2-1, with 11 bases aligning to TRBD2. Germline lookup yields CDR1 GTSNPN and CDR2 SVGIG (reference sequence). J was trimmed by 5 bases and V by 7 bases; bases with no gene match: 7. The CDR3 runs to 14 residues. The CDR3 coding sequence is TGTGCCTCAACACCGACTAGCGGGAACAATGAGCAGTTCTTC. Its translation is CASTPTSGNNEQFF.

With respect to this clone: Other DNA sequences in the same sample also yield this CDR3. The CDR3 DNA is TGTGCCAGCAGCACAGGGACCCAAGAGACCCAGTACTTC. This gives the protein CASSTGTQETQYF. The V and J genes are TRBV6-6 and TRBJ2-5; perhaps TRBD1 as D (6 bases). Per germline, CDR1 MNHNY and CDR2 SVGAGI (reference sequence). There are 13 residues in the CDR3. The V and J ends lost 6 bases and 1 base respectively, with 9 bases between them.